These 32 T cell receptor beta chains share one sample of origin, sequenced in a study of naive and memory T cell subsets. No antigens are known for them. The beta constant-region primer was an equimolar mix of two oligonucleotides covering TRBC1 and TRBC2. Four rounds of PCR amplified the ligated cDNA using nested alpha and beta constant-region primers plus SP2. One entry per CDR3 protein, called by TCRdb with MiXCR from the UMI-ligation and nested PCR reads. The sample lists over 110,000 distinct CDR3 sequences, approximately 20% occurring once. The study's findings and limits: A few larger clonotypes appeared in naive repertoires, especially CD8, possibly memory cells re-expressing CD45RA.

Sequenced sample: naive CD8+ T cells from blood. These receptor sequences come from a human donor in good health.

This CDR3 is CASSQELATDTQYF. The CDR3 bases are TGCGCCAGCAGCCAAGAGTTAGCCACAGATACGCAGTATTTT. The J gene is TRBJ2-3, the V gene TRBV4-1, with D hard to call. This CDR3 comprises 14 residues. V was clipped by 0 bases and J by 2 bases, with 6 bases between them. The germline gives CDR1 MGHRA, CDR2 YSYEKL.

This chain joins TRBV7-6 and TRBJ2-1, with TRBD2 matching 11 bases. The V gene's germline CDR1 is SGHVS and CDR2 FNYEAQ. The CDR3 has 15 amino acids. V trimming: 4 bases; J trimming: 7 bases; junction bases outside the gene matches: 6. DNA for the CDR3: TGTGCCAGCAGCTCCACTAGCGGGAGAGGGAATGAGCAGTTCTTC. Translated, it gives CASSSTSGRGNEQFF.

This clonotype has at least ten counts. The gene calls are TRBV27 and TRBJ2-3, with 11 bases lining up with TRBD2. V lost 6 bases to trimming and J lost 3 bases; unmatched junction nucleotides: 5. Germline CDR1 reads MNHEY; CDR2 reads SMNVEV (reference sequence). This CDR3 has 15 residues. CDR3 amino acids: CASRIGTSGTDTQYF. The CDR3 DNA reads as TGTGCCAGCAGAATTGGGACTAGCGGAACAGATACGCAGTATTTT.

This clonotype appeared a few times. The V and J genes are TRBV7-6 and TRBJ2-2, with TRBD2 matching 11 bases. The CDR3 is made up of 16 amino acids. V dropped 3 bases and J dropped 7; count of bases not matched to a gene: 7. Germline CDR1 reads SGHVS; CDR2 reads FNYEAQ. The DNA for the CDR3 is TGTGCCAGCAGCTTCCTTACTAGCGGGAGTAACGGGGAGCTGTTTTTT. Its translation is CASSFLTSGSNGELFF. The variable domain in full, completed from reference TRBV7-6 and TRBJ2-2, reads GAGVSQSPRYKVTKRGQDVALRCDPISGHVSLYWYRQALGQGPEFLTYFNYEAQQDKSGLPNDRFSAERPEGSISTLTIQRTEQRDSAMYRCASSFLTSGSNGELFFGEGSRLTVL.

This sequence joins TRBV7-9 and TRBJ2-7; TRBD2 is a possible D gene (6 bases). The CDR3 spans 12 residues. Germline V gives CDR1 SEHNR, CDR2 FQNEAQ (reference sequence). Trimming removed 5 bases at V and 6 bases at J, with 11 bases between. The CDR3 region has the DNA TGTGCCAGCAGCCGGGACTCCCGCGAGCAGTACTTC. Translated, it gives CASSRDSREQYF.

This clonotype was counted at least ten times. The V gene is TRBV6-5, the J gene TRBJ2-1; TRBD1 matches at 8 bases. Germline CDR1 is MNHEY and CDR2 is SVGAGI. The CDR3 has 14 amino acids. Trimming cost V 10 bases and J 4 bases; bases outside gene matches: 9. The CDR3 protein is CATLGQGYYNEQFF. In DNA form, the CDR3 reads TGTGCCACCTTAGGACAGGGCTATTACAATGAGCAGTTCTTC.

The chain uses TRBV19 and TRBJ2-3; D is ambiguous. The CDR3 is 19 residues long. Germline V gene sequence: CDR1 LNHDA, CDR2 SQIVND (reference sequence). Trimming removed 3 bases from V and 4 bases from J, with 26 bases in between. This chain's CDR3 is CASSIPPLGPLIVPDTQYF. DNA of the CDR3: TGTGCCAGTAGTATCCCCCCGCTCGGGCCACTCATCGTGCCAGATACGCAGTATTTT.

This clonotype was counted between two and nine times. The CDR3 sequence is CAWSDMGQGRGETQYF. The CDR3 nucleotides read TGTGCCTGGAGTGACATGGGACAGGGACGGGGGGAGACCCAGTACTTC. The chain combines TRBV30 with TRBJ2-5; 9 nucleotides line up with TRBD1. Trimming took 1 base from V and 5 from J; bases not matched to a gene: 11. CDR1 is GTSNPN and CDR2 is SVGIG in the germline V gene (reference sequence). The CDR3 consists of 16 residues.

This clonotype was found a few times. The V call is TRBV6-1, the J call TRBJ1-5; 7 bases line up with TRBD1. This CDR3 is 15 amino acids long. Germline values: CDR1 MNHNS, CDR2 SASEGT. With V trimmed by 6 bases and J by 7 bases, 12 bases remained unmatched. The CDR3 protein is CASSDDREVGQPQHF. The CDR3 DNA sequence: TGTGCCAGCAGCGATGACAGGGAGGTTGGACAGCCCCAGCATTTT.

The table lists this clonotype with a few counts. J is TRBJ2-1 and V is TRBV5-6; D is perhaps TRBD1 (6 bases). Germline V CDR1 and CDR2: SGHDT, YYEEEE. This CDR3 has 15 amino acids. V dropped 2 bases and J dropped 8 bases, with 17 bases sitting between them. In DNA, the CDR3 is TGTGCCAGCAGCTTCGGCAGCTGGGGGCTCGATGAGCAGTTCTTC. This codes for CASSFGSWGLDEQFF.

The rearrangement uses TRBV28 and TRBJ1-1, with D tentatively TRBD1 (6 bases). Trimming left V 5 bases short and J 3 bases short, with 16 bases between. This CDR3 region has 15 residues. The germline gives CDR1 MDHEN, CDR2 SYDVKM. DNA of the CDR3: TGTGCCAGCAGTCTCCGGGGGCCGTCGGACACTGAAGCTTTCTTT. Translated, it gives CASSLRGPSDTEAFF.

This clonotype showed up just once. The J gene is TRBJ2-7, the V gene TRBV28, with 8 positions matching TRBD1. Germline V gives CDR1 MDHEN, CDR2 SYDVKM. The CDR3 length is 14 residues. V lost 2 bases, J lost 4 bases, and 4 bases stayed unmatched. CDR3 coding DNA: TGTGCCAGCAGTTTAGGCGGGACAGGTTACGAGCAGTACTTC. Translating it yields CASSLGGTGYEQYF.

This clonotype came up a few times. The rearrangement joins TRBV12-3 or TRBV12-4 to TRBJ1-2; the D gene is possibly TRBD1 (6 bases). V was shortened by 6 bases and J by 2 bases, with 16 bases between the two germline ends. This CDR3 has 15 residues. CDR3 in DNA: TGTGCCAGCAGCCATCCCCAGGGGCGAAACTATGGCTACACCTTC. It is translated as CASSHPQGRNYGYTF.

The genes are TRBV20-1 and TRBJ1-3; D not certain. CDR3 length: 11 amino acids. The germline gives CDR1 DFQATT, CDR2 SNEGSKA (reference sequence). The ends were cut back, 5 bases at V and 4 bases at J, with 6 bases in the middle. The CDR3 spells CSAPSGNTIYF. CDR3 nucleotides: TGCAGTGCTCCATCGGGAAACACCATATATTTT.

The rearrangement joins TRBV13 to TRBJ2-7, with D unclear. The CDR3 contains 14 residues. The V and J ends lost 3 bases and 4 bases respectively, with 13 bases between them. Germline values: CDR1 PRHDT, CDR2 FYEKMQ (reference sequence). In DNA form, the CDR3 reads TGTGCCAGCAGCTTCGGACGTAAAGTATACGAGCAGTACTTC. It is translated as CASSFGRKVYEQYF.

This clonotype was counted a few times. This rearrangement joins TRBV29-1 to TRBJ2-2; 14 positions match TRBD2. Germline V lookup: CDR1 SQVTM, CDR2 ANQGSEA. This CDR3 comprises 17 residues. Losses at the gene ends were 6 bases for V and 0 bases for J; bases not matched to a gene: 6. In nucleotides, the CDR3 is TGCAGCGTGACGGGACTAGCGGGGGCCCCGAACACCGGGGAGCTGTTTTTT. The encoded protein is CSVTGLAGAPNTGELFF.

This clonotype appeared a few times. The genes are TRBV28 and TRBJ1-6; D is undetermined. From germline, CDR1 is MDHEN and CDR2 SYDVKM. V lost 6 bases and J lost 3, with 6 bases in between. The CDR3 totals 13 residues. The CDR3 DNA sequence: TGTGCCAGCAGGGACCTCTATAATTCACCCCTCCACTTT. Encoded protein: CASRDLYNSPLHF. The full variable domain, completed using reference TRBV28 and TRBJ1-6, is DVKVTQSSRYLVKRTGEKVFLECVQDMDHENMFWYRQDPGLGLRLIYFSYDVKMKEKGDIPEGYSVSREKKERFSLILESASTNQTSMYLCASRDLYNSPLHFGNGTRLTVT.

This clonotype was seen many times. CDR3 region: CASSYLTGTGANVLTF. CDR3 in DNA: TGTGCCAGCAGTTACCTGACAGGGACCGGGGCCAACGTCCTGACTTTC. The chain has TRBV27 and TRBJ2-6; 7 nucleotides agree with TRBD1. Trimming at V came to 4 bases and at J to 4 bases, leaving 7 bases not matched to a gene. Germline loops: CDR1 MNHEY, CDR2 SMNVEV (reference sequence). This CDR3 spans 16 amino acids. The full variable domain, completed using reference TRBV27 and TRBJ2-6, is EAQVTQNPRYLITVTGKKLTVTCSQNMNHEYMSWYRQDPGLGLRQIYYSMNVEVTDKGDVPEGYKVSRKEKRNFPLILESPSPNQTSLYFCASSYLTGTGANVLTFGAGSRLTVL.

This clonotype was found a few times. This rearrangement joins TRBV10-3 to TRBJ1-6, with D possibly matching TRBD1 (5 bases). The CDR3 loop spans 15 amino acids. Trimming stripped 10 bases from V and 11 bases from J, with 24 bases between. CDR1 and CDR2 from the germline V gene are ENHRY and SYGVKD. CDR3 nucleotides: TGTGCCACAAGGGGAGGGTGGACATCGGTTACACCCCTCCACTTT. Its translation: CATRGGWTSVTPLHF.

This clonotype was seen more than once but under ten times. The V call is TRBV15, the J call TRBJ2-7, with 8 positions matching TRBD2. Trimming took 2 bases from V and 4 from J; bases not matched to a gene: 13. Per the germline V gene, CDR1 is LNHNV and CDR2 is YYDKDF (reference sequence). There are 17 residues in the CDR3. The CDR3 spells CATSRPASPGGKYEQYF. In DNA form, the CDR3 reads TGTGCCACCAGCAGACCAGCGTCCCCGGGGGGGAAGTACGAGCAGTACTTC.

The genes are TRBV9 and TRBJ1-3, with D perhaps matching TRBD1 (6 bases). This CDR3 comprises 16 residues. Between the trimmed V and J ends, which lost 3 bases and 0 bases, there was a span of 13 bases. The germline V gene encodes CDR1 SGDLS and CDR2 YYNGEE. The CDR3 reads CASSAEDRHSGNTIYF. CDR3 sequence (DNA): TGTGCCAGCAGCGCGGAGGACAGACACTCTGGAAACACCATATATTTT.

The chain couples TRBV14 to TRBJ2-1; D is unclear. Germline CDR1 is SGHDN and CDR2 is FVKESK. This CDR3 contains 11 residues. Trimming shortened V by 2 bases and J by 6 bases, and 2 bases separated the two germline ends. The CDR3 region is CASSQSNEQFF. In DNA, the CDR3 is TGTGCCAGCAGCCAATCCAATGAGCAGTTCTTC.

This clonotype was seen only a few times. The CDR3 nucleotides read TGTGCCATCAGTGAGTCTGTGGCCTACTACGAGCAGTACTTC. Its protein product is CAISESVAYYEQYF. The V and J genes are TRBV10-3 and TRBJ2-7, with D hard to call. The CDR3 has 14 amino acids. Germline lookup yields CDR1 ENHRY and CDR2 SYGVKD. Trimming stripped 0 bases from V and 3 bases from J, with 9 bases between.

The genes are TRBV29-1 and TRBJ1-1; D not resolved. Germline CDR1 SQVTM, CDR2 ANQGSEA. The CDR3 spans 12 residues. V was trimmed by 4 bases and J by 8 bases, leaving 14 bases between them. CDR3 in amino acids: CSVVGARVEAFF. CDR3 bases: TGCAGCGTTGTTGGAGCCCGGGTGGAAGCTTTCTTT.

The chain combines TRBV5-1 with TRBJ1-5, with 8 bases lining up with TRBD1. This CDR3 has 15 residues. The germline V gene encodes CDR1 SGHRS and CDR2 YFSETQ. Trimming cost V 0 bases and J 5 bases; bases outside gene matches: 4. CDR3 in DNA: TGCGCCAGCAGCTTGGGACAGGGGTCAGATCAGCCCCAGCATTTT. It specifies CASSLGQGSDQPQHF.

The chain combines TRBV24-1 with TRBJ2-1, with 7 bases identical to TRBD2. The CDR3 is made up of 15 amino acids. The V and J ends lost 7 bases and 4 bases, in that order; junction bases with no gene match: 9. Germline V CDR1 and CDR2: KGHDR, SFDVKD. In nucleotides, the CDR3 is TGTGCCACCAGCCCGAGCGGGGCCCTTTACAATGAGCAGTTCTTC. Translated: CATSPSGALYNEQFF.

This clonotype occurred a few times. The J gene is TRBJ2-1, the V gene TRBV7-8, with D tentatively TRBD2 (6 bases). The ends were cut back, 2 bases at V and 6 bases at J, with 32 bases in the middle. The germline gives CDR1 SGHVS, CDR2 FQNEAQ. This CDR3 is 21 amino acids long. The CDR3 DNA reads as TGTGCCAGCAGCTTACTTTTCAGGAGGGGAGAGTACGGGTCTGGTCCCAATGAGCAGTTCTTC. Amino acids: CASSLLFRRGEYGSGPNEQFF.

The genes are TRBV12-5 and TRBJ1-3; 7 nucleotides match TRBD1. Per the germline V gene, CDR1 is LGHNT and CDR2 is FRNRAP. The J segment lost 0 bases and the V segment lost 2 bases, leaving 13 bases of the junction unmatched. There are 19 residues in the CDR3. The chain's CDR3 is CASGLTKTGQKSSGNTIYF. As DNA, the CDR3 is TGTGCTAGTGGTTTGACAAAAACGGGACAGAAAAGCTCTGGAAACACCATATATTTT. Supplemented by reference TRBV12-5 and TRBJ1-3, the full variable domain reads DARVTQTPRHKVTEMGQEVTMRCQPILGHNTVFWYRQTMMQGLELLAYFRNRAPLDDSGMPKDRFSAEMPDATLATLKIQPSEPRDSAVYFCASGLTKTGQKSSGNTIYFGEGSWLTVV.

Only a few counts were recorded for this clonotype. The chain links TRBV27 to TRBJ2-3; D is unresolved. V was shortened by 1 base and J by 2 bases, with 10 bases between the two germline ends. The CDR3 consists of 15 residues. The germline V gene has CDR1 MNHEY and CDR2 SMNVEV (reference sequence). The CDR3 DNA is TGTGCCAGCAGTTTATACGGGTGGGACACAGATACGCAGTATTTT. Translating gives CASSLYGWDTDTQYF.

This clonotype was counted a few times. V usage is TRBV7-9 and J usage is TRBJ2-7; D might be TRBD1 or TRBD2, each matching 5 bases. The CDR3 has 16 residues. Trimming left V 2 bases short and J 5 bases short, with 19 bases between. From germline, CDR1 is SEHNR and CDR2 FQNEAQ (reference sequence). In DNA, the CDR3 is TGTGCCAGCAGCTTATCCCTTGGGAGTCTGGGGGACGAGCAGTACTTC. This codes for CASSLSLGSLGDEQYF.

This clonotype was observed a handful of times. The chain uses TRBV5-1 and TRBJ2-1, with D perhaps matching TRBD2 (6 bases). The germline V gene has CDR1 SGHRS and CDR2 YFSETQ. The CDR3 length is 15 residues. The V and J ends lost 0 bases and 5 bases respectively, with 12 bases between them. In nucleotides, the CDR3 is TGCGCCAGCAGCTTGGGGAGGGCCGTAGACAATGAGCAGTTCTTC. This sequence encodes CASSLGRAVDNEQFF.

The table lists this clonotype with a few counts. The V call is TRBV12-3 or TRBV12-4, the J call TRBJ2-7; no reliable D call. The CDR3 sequence is 12 residues long. V lost 5 bases and J 4 bases, leaving 9 bases between the germline ends. The CDR3 reads CASSEHAYEQYF. In DNA, the CDR3 is TGTGCCAGCAGTGAGCACGCGTACGAGCAGTACTTC.